These 31 T cell receptor beta chains were sequenced from one sample in a study of OX40 agonist ivuxolimab in advanced cancers. The repertoire was sequenced with immunoSEQ multiplex PCR; TCRdb's copy has only in-frame clones and lacks some. The data hold under 85,000 clones, with 85% to 90% observed a single time. Here the sequenced sample was CD4+ or CD8+ T cells sorted from blood, taken in a trial of the OX40 agonist ivuxolimab. The receptors were gathered from an adult with an advanced solid tumor such as melanoma, head and neck, liver or kidney cancer.

J is TRBJ1-4 and V is TRBV5-6, with D possibly TRBD1 on 6 matching bases. The V gene's germline CDR1 is SGHDT and CDR2 YYEEEE. With 1 base removed from V and 15 bases from J, the gap between germline ends came to 13 bases. This CDR3 is built from 12 residues. The CDR3 DNA sequence: TGTGCCAGCAGCTTGACAGGGTCTAAGGTGTTTTTT. The encoded protein is CASSLTGSKVFF.

The CDR3 nucleotides are TGTGCCAGCAGCCTTTCGGGGGTAGATGAAAAACTGTTTTTT. Its translation: CASSLSGVDEKLFF. The chain links TRBV28 to TRBJ1-4; tentative D call: TRBD1 (5 bases). V was cut by 6 bases and J by 6 bases, with 14 bases left in between. The germline gives CDR1 MDHEN, CDR2 SYDVKM. The length of the CDR3 is 14 residues. The variable domain in full, completed from reference TRBV28 and TRBJ1-4, reads DVKVTQSSRYLVKRTGEKVFLECVQDMDHENMFWYRQDPGLGLRLIYFSYDVKMKEKGDIPEGYSVSREKKERFSLILESASTNQTSMYLCASSLSGVDEKLFFGSGTQLSVL.

The chain joins TRBV18 to TRBJ2-2; maybe TRBD1 (7 bases). Germline V gene lookup returns CDR1 KGHSH and CDR2 LQKENI. The CDR3 runs 15 residues. Trimming removed 6 bases from V and 6 bases from J, with 17 bases in between. DNA of the CDR3: TGTGCCAGCTCGGGGGGACAGAGCCTACCCGGGGAGCTGTTTTTT. Its protein product is CASSGGQSLPGELFF.

The rearrangement uses TRBV18 and TRBJ2-2; TRBD2 is a possible D gene (6 bases). CDR1 and CDR2 (germline): KGHSH, LQKENI. Trimming took off 0 bases at V and 0 bases at J, with 11 bases between the two ends. The CDR3 sequence is 17 residues long. The CDR3, as DNA: TGTGCCAGCTCACCACCGGGAGGAGCAGCGAACACCGGGGAGCTGTTTTTT. This sequence encodes CASSPPGGAANTGELFF.

The rearrangement joins TRBV28 to TRBJ2-3; D might be TRBD1 (5 bases). V gave up 8 bases and J gave up 7 bases, with 16 bases separating them. The germline V gene encodes CDR1 MDHEN and CDR2 SYDVKM. The length of the CDR3 is 13 residues. The CDR3 bases are TGTGCCAGCCGGCAGGGCAGTTGGAATACGCAGTATTTT. It yields the protein CASRQGSWNTQYF.

V and J are TRBV6-6 and TRBJ2-3; 10 nucleotides agree with TRBD2. The CDR3 has 15 residues. Per the germline V gene, CDR1 is MNHNY and CDR2 is SVGAGI (reference sequence). The ends lost 6 bases at V and 5 bases at J; junction bases unmatched: 8. The CDR3, as DNA: TGTGCCAGCAGCAAGCGGGGGGGCCAGAAAGATACGCAGTATTTT. Its translation is CASSKRGGQKDTQYF.

The V call is TRBV11-2, the J call TRBJ2-7; D possibly corresponds to TRBD1 (6 bases). CDR1 and CDR2 (germline): SGHAT, FQNNGV. Trimming took 2 bases from V and 2 from J, leaving 25 bases between them. The CDR3 extends over 19 amino acids. The CDR3 here is CASSLFSLLMKDRAYEQYF. The DNA of the CDR3 is TGTGCCAGCAGCTTATTTAGTTTATTGATGAAGGACAGAGCCTACGAGCAGTACTTC.

A word on this clone: Since the CDR3 does not end with the conserved phenylalanine or tryptophan, this likely comes from a read error. The genes are TRBV27 and TRBJ1-6; D remains unclear. Germline CDR1 reads MNHEY; CDR2 reads SMNVEV (reference sequence). The length of the CDR3 is 14 residues. V was clipped by 4 bases and J by 7 bases, with 11 bases between them. The CDR3 region has the DNA TGTGCCAGCAGTTCGAGGCTGTTAAATTCACCCCTCCACCTT. It codes for CASSSRLLNSPLHL.

The chain has TRBV5-6 and TRBJ2-1; D tentatively fits TRBD1 or TRBD2 (6 bases each). Per germline, CDR1 SGHDT and CDR2 YYEEEE. V lost 1 base and J lost 6, with 11 bases in between. CDR3 length: 14 residues. The CDR3 bases are TGTGCCAGCAGCTTGTTTGAGGGGGGCAATGAGCAGTTCTTC. Its translation is CASSLFEGGNEQFF.

The chain couples TRBV7-9 to TRBJ2-1, with 9 nucleotides matching TRBD1. V lost 2 bases to trimming and J lost 4 bases; unmatched junction nucleotides: 3. CDR1 is SEHNR and CDR2 is FQNEAQ in the germline V gene (reference sequence). CDR3 length: 15 amino acids. CDR3 amino acids: CASSLNRGRYNEQFF. The CDR3 DNA is TGTGCCAGCAGCTTAAACAGGGGGCGGTACAATGAGCAGTTCTTC.

V usage is TRBV18 and J usage is TRBJ1-1, with D possibly matching TRBD1 (6 bases). Germline V gene data show CDR1 as KGHSH and CDR2 as LQKENI. V lost 3 bases to trimming and J lost 6 bases, with 14 bases between them. The CDR3 sequence is 14 residues long. The CDR3 protein is CASSPRVGAAEAFF. CDR3 nucleotide sequence: TGTGCCAGCTCACCCCGAGTGGGGGCAGCTGAAGCTTTCTTT.

The V gene is TRBV7-6, the J gene TRBJ1-1; D is unresolved. This CDR3 has 14 amino acids. Trimming removed 1 base at V and 8 bases at J, with 14 bases between. The germline gives CDR1 SGHVS, CDR2 FNYEAQ. CDR3 DNA sequence: TGTGCCAGCAGCTTAGGCCCAGCTTCAAGGGAAGCTTTCTTT. Translated, it gives CASSLGPASREAFF.

V is TRBV5-1 and J is TRBJ2-1; no reliable D call. Germline assignment: CDR1 SGHRS and CDR2 YFSETQ. Between the trimmed V and J ends, which lost 4 bases and 10 bases, there was a span of 15 bases. The CDR3 extends over 13 amino acids. CDR3 amino acids: CASSDKTSIEQFF. CDR3 bases: TGCGCCAGCAGCGATAAGACTTCTATCGAGCAGTTCTTC.

The chain is built from TRBV5-4 and TRBJ1-3; perhaps TRBD1 as D (6 bases). Germline CDR1 and CDR2: SGHNT and YYREEE (reference sequence). CDR3 length equals 15 residues. V lost 4 bases, J lost 3 bases, and 14 bases lay in between. The CDR3 sequence is CASSAKKQGGNTIYF. As DNA, the CDR3 is TGTGCCAGCAGCGCCAAAAAACAGGGTGGAAACACCATATATTTT.

The gene calls are TRBV5-6 and TRBJ2-7; weak D call: TRBD2 (6 bases). From germline, CDR1 is SGHDT and CDR2 YYEEEE. V lost 2 bases and J 7 bases, leaving 22 bases between the germline ends. The CDR3 spans 16 residues. The CDR3 loop reads CASSLVDRDSPREQYF. The CDR3 coding sequence is TGTGCCAGCAGCTTAGTGGATCGGGACTCCCCGAGGGAGCAGTACTTC.

Worth noting for this clone: The conserved phenylalanine or tryptophan normally closing the CDR3 is absent here, so this likely arose from a read error. This chain connects TRBV10-3 to TRBJ1-2, with 9 bases fitting TRBD1. The CDR3 spans 13 residues. The J segment lost 1 base and the V segment lost 9 bases, leaving 3 bases of the junction unmatched. Germline CDR1 and CDR2: ENHRY and SYGVKD. CDR3: CAMRDRDNYGYTL. The DNA of the CDR3 is TGTGCCATGAGGGACAGGGATAACTATGGCTACACCCTC.

V usage is TRBV4-2 and J usage is TRBJ2-3; TRBD2 might be the D (5 bases). CDR1 is LGHNA and CDR2 is YNFKEQ in the germline V gene. This CDR3 comprises 13 residues. Trimming cost V 1 base and J 3 bases, with 5 bases left between them. The CDR3 region has the DNA TGTGCCAGCAGCCAAGTAGCGACAGATACGCAGTATTTT. Its translation: CASSQVATDTQYF.

Of note for this clone: The CDR3 carries no conserved terminal phenylalanine or tryptophan, so it likely arises from a read error. This rearrangement joins TRBV6-5 to TRBJ1-6; D gene ambiguous. The germline V and J ends were trimmed by 0 bases and 8 bases, with 11 bases remaining between them. In germline, CDR1 is MNHEY, CDR2 SVGAGI. The CDR3 is 15 residues long. This CDR3 reads CASSYSNPGDSPLHL. In nucleotides, the CDR3 is TGTGCCAGCAGTTACTCGAACCCAGGCGATTCACCCCTCCACCTT.

This chain connects TRBV7-8 to TRBJ1-5; weak D call: TRBD1 (5 bases). The V end lost 2 bases, the J end lost 3 bases, and 8 bases lay between the germline ends. The V gene's germline CDR1 is SGHVS and CDR2 FQNEAQ. The CDR3 has 14 residues. The CDR3, as DNA: TGTGCCAGCAGCTTACCAGGGTTCAATCAGCCCCAGCATTTT. It is translated as CASSLPGFNQPQHF.

The rearrangement joins TRBV7-3 to TRBJ2-1, with a weak D call TRBD2 (6 bases). Trimming removed 2 bases at V and 10 bases at J, with 9 bases between. Germline lookup yields CDR1 SGHTA and CDR2 FQGTGA. This CDR3 has 12 amino acids. CDR3 in DNA: TGTGCCAGCAGCTTAGAGCGGGCCGAGCAGTTCTTC. This translates into CASSLERAEQFF.

V gene TRBV7-7 combines with J gene TRBJ2-5; 9 nucleotides align to TRBD1. The V gene's germline CDR1 is SSHAT and CDR2 FNYEAQ (reference sequence). The CDR3 loop spans 14 amino acids. V dropped 6 bases and J dropped 7; count of bases not matched to a gene: 9. The CDR3 bases are TGTGCCAGCAGTTCGGGACAGGGTAGGGTGACCCAGTACTTC. This sequence encodes CASSSGQGRVTQYF.

The chain is built from TRBV5-1 and TRBJ1-2; maybe TRBD1 (5 bases). V shed 4 bases and J shed 1 base, with 8 bases lying between them. Per the germline V gene, CDR1 is SGHRS and CDR2 is YFSETQ. This CDR3 contains 13 residues. In DNA form, the CDR3 reads TGCGCCAGCAGCGGACAAGATAACTATGGCTACACCTTC. Protein product: CASSGQDNYGYTF. Together with reference TRBV5-1 and TRBJ1-2, the CDR3 gives the full variable domain: KAGVTQTPRYLIKTRGQQVTLSCSPISGHRSVSWYQQTPGQGLQFLFEYFSETQRNKGNFPGRFSGRQFSNSRSEMNVSTLELGDSALYLCASSGQDNYGYTFGSGTRLTVV.

This chain joins TRBV5-4 and TRBJ2-5, with a weak D call TRBD1 (5 bases). Germline V gene sequence: CDR1 SGHNT, CDR2 YYREEE (reference sequence). V shed 3 bases and J shed 2 bases, with 17 bases lying between them. The CDR3 runs to 16 residues. CDR3 loop: CASSWSGKELQETQYF. CDR3 sequence (DNA): TGTGCCAGCAGCTGGTCAGGGAAGGAGTTACAAGAGACCCAGTACTTC.

The chain links TRBV7-8 to TRBJ2-2; D might be TRBD2 (5 bases). The V gene's germline CDR1 is SGHVS and CDR2 FQNEAQ. The ends were cut back, 5 bases at V and 4 bases at J, with 14 bases in the middle. The CDR3 covers 15 residues. The CDR3 loop reads CASSPRVERTGELFF. CDR3 DNA: TGTGCCAGCAGCCCGCGGGTTGAACGCACCGGGGAGCTGTTTTTT.

This sequence joins TRBV28 and TRBJ1-3; D unresolved. The CDR3 is 18 amino acids. In germline, CDR1 is MDHEN, CDR2 SYDVKM. V lost 4 bases, J lost 0 bases, and 19 bases lay in between. CDR3 DNA: TGTGCCAGCAGTTCATACTTTATTGGACTGATCTCTGGAAACACCATATATTTT. Amino acid sequence: CASSSYFIGLISGNTIYF.

This sequence joins TRBV4-2 and TRBJ2-2; a possible D gene is TRBD2 (7 bases). Germline CDR1 is LGHNA and CDR2 is YNFKEQ. V gave up 4 bases and J gave up 5 bases, with 20 bases separating them. The CDR3 has 17 residues. The CDR3 region is CASSRDLGGLETGELFF. The DNA for the CDR3 is TGTGCCAGCAGCCGAGATCTGGGGGGGCTCGAGACCGGGGAGCTGTTTTTT.

This chain uses TRBV6-5 with TRBJ1-1; TRBD1 might be the D (5 bases). V was trimmed by 6 bases and J by 6 bases, leaving 14 bases between them. Germline CDR1 and CDR2: MNHEY and SVGAGI. CDR3 length: 13 residues. The CDR3 here is CASSRNGGAEAFF. In DNA, the CDR3 is TGTGCCAGCAGCAGGAACGGGGGGGCTGAAGCTTTCTTT.

This clone was seen many times. V usage is TRBV2 and J usage is TRBJ1-5; D uncertain. Germline V gene sequence: CDR1 SNHLY, CDR2 FYNNEI. The CDR3 runs 14 residues. Trimming left V 4 bases short and J 3 bases short, with 10 bases between. This chain's CDR3 is CASSVEPNNQPQHF. The CDR3 region has the DNA TGTGCCAGCAGTGTCGAGCCAAACAATCAGCCCCAGCATTTT.

V usage is TRBV7-3 and J usage is TRBJ2-1; no reliable D call. Trimming shortened V by 4 bases and J by 6 bases, and 7 bases separated the two germline ends. CDR1 is SGHTA, CDR2 FQGTGA, per germline. The CDR3 contains 12 residues. CDR3: CASSSRTNEQFF. Here the CDR3 DNA reads TGTGCCAGCAGCTCAAGGACCAATGAGCAGTTCTTC.

This chain connects TRBV5-6 to TRBJ2-3, with TRBD1 matching over 8 bases. The germline gives CDR1 SGHDT, CDR2 YYEEEE. V gave up 4 bases and J gave up 5 bases; unmatched junction bases: 3. The CDR3 is made up of 13 amino acids. The CDR3: CASSPTGGDTQYF. The DNA for the CDR3 is TGTGCCAGCAGCCCCACAGGGGGAGATACGCAGTATTTT.

The chain uses TRBV15 and TRBJ1-1, with D possibly TRBD1 on 5 matching bases. This CDR3 comprises 15 residues. Germline CDR1 reads LNHNV; CDR2 reads YYDKDF (reference sequence). The V end lost 5 bases, the J end lost 4 bases, and 17 bases lay between the germline ends. This CDR3 is CATSGGRREGTEAFF. The CDR3 DNA reads as TGTGCCACCAGCGGGGGGAGACGGGAGGGCACTGAAGCTTTCTTT.